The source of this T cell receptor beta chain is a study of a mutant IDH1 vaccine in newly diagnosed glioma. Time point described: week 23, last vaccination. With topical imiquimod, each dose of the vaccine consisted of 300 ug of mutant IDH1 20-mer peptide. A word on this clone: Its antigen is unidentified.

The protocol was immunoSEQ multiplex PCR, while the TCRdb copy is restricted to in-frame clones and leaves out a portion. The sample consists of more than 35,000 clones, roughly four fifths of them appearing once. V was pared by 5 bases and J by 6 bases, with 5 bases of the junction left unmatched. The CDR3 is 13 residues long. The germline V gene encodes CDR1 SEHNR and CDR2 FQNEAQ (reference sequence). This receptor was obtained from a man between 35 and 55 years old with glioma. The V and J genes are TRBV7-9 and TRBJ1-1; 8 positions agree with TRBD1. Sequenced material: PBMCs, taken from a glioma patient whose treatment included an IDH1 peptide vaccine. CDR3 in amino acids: CASSPDRVAEAFF. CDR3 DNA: TGTGCCAGCAGCCCGGACAGGGTCGCTGAAGCTTTCTTT.